This T cell receptor (beta chain) was documented in a study of blood T cells in healthy people across ages. Broader study findings: CMV status of donors was unknown, possibly confounding expanded clonotype changes.

This clonotype has at least ten counts. No antigen is known for it. It was with a sample-barcoded 5' primer and a J-beta primer mix that a second PCR of roughly 6 to 12 cycles was run. Each CDR3 protein is one row after TCRdb ran MiXCR on the 5' RACE reads. Of 2 million or so distinct CDR3 sequences listed, around half are singletons. The trim removed 4 bases at V and 4 bases at J, leaving 7 bases unmatched. This CDR3 has 15 amino acids. CDR1 and CDR2 from the germline V gene are SGHTA and FQGNSA. The V call is TRBV7-2, the J call TRBJ2-7; 10 positions agree with TRBD2. Sequenced sample: blood. The receptor's source is a woman aged 40 to 50 in good health. CDR3 nucleotide sequence: TGTGCCAGCAGCTCTTCTAGCGGGGGTCTTTACGAGCAGTACTTC. It is translated as CASSSSSGGLYEQYF.